This T cell receptor beta chain was identified during a study of neurological immune-mediated disorders. The CDR3 spans 16 residues. The germline V gene has CDR1 LGHNA and CDR2 YNFKEQ. With 1 base removed from V and 4 bases from J, the gap between germline ends came to 11 bases. This clonotype turned up a few times. MiXCR, run by TCRdb on the 5' RACE reads, gives a single entry per CDR3 protein. The sample contains about 46,000 distinct CDR3 sequences, around 2.9% of which appear only once. The receptor comes from a woman between 50 and 59 years old with multiple sclerosis. V and J are TRBV4-2 and TRBJ2-6; either TRBD1 or TRBD2 may supply D (5 bases each). Material: PBMCs. The chain's CDR3 is CASSQAGRTGANVLTF. Written as DNA, the CDR3 is TGTGCCAGCAGCCAAGCGGGGCGGACCGGGGCCAACGTCCTGACTTTC.